Here is one T cell receptor (beta chain) with its context. Its antigen is still unknown. No much larger clone is present one base from it, and per-base qualities are unavailable. This entry comes from a study of OX40 agonist ivuxolimab in advanced cancers. Regarding the study in general: Ivuxolimab was a fully human IgG2 agonistic monoclonal antibody targeting the costimulatory receptor OX40 (CD134). Intravenous ivuxolimab was administered to patients every 2 weeks at six dose levels: 0.01, 0.1, 0.3, 1.5, 3 and 10 mg/kg. Of the roughly 52 patients in dose escalation, about 20 had hepatocellular carcinoma, around 15 had melanoma, 9 had renal cell carcinoma and 9 had head and neck cancer. In the dose-escalation cohort, 65% to 85% of patients were male, and the mean age was around 65 years with a range of about 20 to 90. Prior anti-PD-1, anti-PD-L1 or anti-CTLA-4 therapy was permitted, and less than 45% of dose-escalation patients had received checkpoint inhibitors. Three dose-escalation patients achieved partial responses, one with hepatocellular carcinoma and two with cutaneous melanoma. Peripheral TCRbeta sequencing was intended to test whether TCR sequence diversity was altered and clonal T-cell expansion was caused by ivuxolimab. The paper reports the monotherapy dose-escalation portion (N = 52 patients) of the phase I ivuxolimab trial.

V loses 11 bases, J loses 2 bases, and the germline ends lie 10 bases apart. Looking up the germline V gene yields CDR1 SGHDN and CDR2 FVKESK. The CDR3 numbers 11 residues from cysteine through phenylalanine. Just CDR3 DNA is preserved here, 33 bases in frame from base 1. Patients with autoimmune disease history or receiving systemic immunosuppression were excluded from the trial. Peripheral blood for TCR sequencing was collected from all dose cohorts at baseline, on cycle 4 day 1, and on cycle 7 day 1. Samples were obtained from an open-label, multicenter, first-in-human phase I dose-escalation trial of ivuxolimab. The trial enrolled adults with locally advanced or metastatic head and neck squamous cell, hepatocellular, melanoma or renal cell carcinoma. CD4+ and CD8+ T cells were sorted separately from peripheral blood before TCR sequencing. Genomic DNA was extracted from sorted cells for sequencing of the TCRbeta CDR3 region. TCRbeta CDR3 regions were sequenced using the immunoSEQ Assay. The table comes from immuneACCESS by way of TCRdb, which keeps in-frame sequences with V and J called. Part of the clones is missing from these tables; in studies checked, under half for an unresolved V gene and the rest for unknown reasons. The sample table lists approximately 49,000 clones, 70% to 90% of them with a count of one. 9.9% of the sample is held by the ten biggest clonotypes.

The full study reports these points: At doses from 0.1 to 3.0 mg/kg, clonal expansion was seen in both CD4+ and CD8+ blood T cells between baseline and week 6. In the 0.1-3.0 mg/kg groups, partial responders had among the lowest normalized peripheral clonal expansion, particularly in CD8+ T cells. Low levels of normalized T-cell clonal expansion were also seen in some nonresponding patients. Antigen specificity was not determined for the clonally expanded peripheral T cells. After ivuxolimab, more expanded clones were found on average in CD8+ T cells than in CD4+ T cells.

Here the sequenced sample was CD4+ or CD8+ T cells sorted from blood, taken in a trial of the OX40 agonist ivuxolimab. The sequence was collected from an adult with an advanced solid tumor such as melanoma, head and neck, liver or kidney cancer. The chain couples TRBV14 to TRBJ2-7; the D gene is possibly TRBD2, with 6 bases matching. CDR3 protein: CAGGRPYEQYF. In nucleotide form, the sequence is TGTGCCGGGGGGAGACCCTACGAGCAGTACTTC.